The clone carrying this T cell receptor beta chain was picked up a small number of times. What it binds is not known. The CDR3 runs to 14 residues. Germline assignment: CDR1 SGHTA and CDR2 FQGTGA. V gave up 5 bases and J gave up 4 bases, with 12 bases separating them. The entry originates in a study of beta chain features in type 1 diabetes. Study in general: Sorted cells examined across all samples numbered 100 million to 140 million.

The study reverse transcribed the entire isolated RNA, so it sequenced expressed TCRB transcripts. Measured with immunoSEQ multiplex PCR; TCRdb has only the in-frame clones, and not every one. Of around 160,000 clones detected, 9% appear once; the ten largest clones hold roughly 0.72%. Study observations and caveats: Moderately but significantly shorter TCRB CDR3s were found in Type 1 diabetes patients in all four CD4+ subsets. A pattern of fewer insertions and more deletions at VDJ junctions was seen in type 1 diabetes patients.

The TCR comes from a woman in her twenties or thirties with type 1 diabetes. What was sequenced was central memory CD4+ T cells from blood. The J gene is TRBJ1-3, the V gene TRBV7-3; no firm D call. CDR3 nucleotides: TGTGCCAGCAGCGTTGATGGAGACGGAAACACCATATATTTT. Translating it yields CASSVDGDGNTIYF. Full variable domain (rest looked up from reference TRBV7-3 and TRBJ1-3): GAGVSQTPSNKVTEKGKYVELRCDPISGHTALYWYRQSLGQGPEFLIYFQGTGAADDSGLPNDRFFAVRPEGSVSTLKIQRTERGDSAVYLCASSVDGDGNTIYFGEGSWLTVV.